This is a list of T cell receptor beta chains from one sample in a study of glioma-infiltrating T cells. One entry per CDR3 protein results from TCRdb running MiXCR on the multiplex PCR reads. The sample contains 2,500 or so distinct CDR3 sequences, about two thirds of which appear only once. The sequenced sample consisted of glioma tissue, nonneoplastic brain tissue, or PBMCs (not recorded which). The receptors originated from a human donor with low-grade glioma or glioblastoma, undergoing nonglioma brain surgery, or in good health (not recorded which). CDR3s include the opening cysteine and the closing phenylalanine or tryptophan. Each record gives: D gene, clone size, J gene, V gene, CDR3 protein, CDR3 DNA. A D gene is named only where the DNA matches it firmly. Some rows have no size entry. The others give once, few or many, or a class for an expanded clone.

>TRBD1|-|TRBJ1-4|TRBV7-9
CASRRDSNEKLFF
TGTGCCAGCAGAAGGGACAGCAATGAAAAACTGTTTTTT
>TRBD1|once|TRBJ1-2|TRBV7-9
CASSTGQVNVSPF
TGTGCCAGCAGTACTGGACAGGTGAATGTCTCCCCCTTC
>-|-|TRBJ1-1|TRBV28
CASSGPTGVEAFF
TGTGCCAGCAGTGGGCCGACGGGCGTTGAAGCTTTCTTT
>TRBD2|-|TRBJ2-1|TRBV20-1
CSASSRGLPEQFF
TGCAGTGCTAGCAGCCGGGGACTACCCGAGCAGTTCTTC
>-|large|TRBJ2-4|TRBV20-1
CSARDHVNQLAKNIQYF
TGCAGTGCTAGAGATCATGTCAATCAGCTAGCCAAAAACATTCAGTACTTC
>-|-|TRBJ2-5|TRBV27
CASSLDTLEETQYF
TGTGCCAGCAGCCTCGACACTTTAGAAGAGACCCAGTACTTC
>TRBD1|-|TRBJ2-3|TRBV27
CGSGDWTGGSDTQYF
TGTGGCAGTGGTGATTGGACAGGGGGGTCAGATACGCAGTATTTT
>-|-|TRBJ1-2|TRBV24-1
CANSVNMKGGYTF
TGTGCAAACAGTGTAAATATGAAGGGAGGATACACCTTC
>-|many|TRBJ1-3|TRBV9
CASSSKSGNTIYF
TGTGCCAGCAGCTCCAAGTCTGGAAACACCATATATTTT
>-|-|TRBJ1-1|TRBV6-1
CASTGMNTEAFF
TGTGCCAGCACAGGTATGAACACTGAAGCTTTCTTT
>-|-|TRBJ1-5|TRBV12-3/TRBV12-4
CASKRTGRYLQETQHF
TGTGCCAGCAAAAGGACGGGGAGATACCTCCAAGAGACCCAGCATTTT
>-|-|TRBJ2-5|TRBV3-1
CTSSQGGGRETRYF
TGTACCAGCAGCCAAGGAGGGGGTCGGGAGACCCGGTACTTC
>-|-|TRBJ1-2|TRBV6-1
CASTDPGRGYTF
TGTGCCAGCACCGACCCGGGGAGAGGCTACACCTTC
>-|-|TRBJ2-3|TRBV20-1
CSASGTPTDTQYF
TGCAGCGCCTCCGGGACTCCGACAGATACGCAGTATTTT
>TRBD1|-|TRBJ1-2|TRBV27
CARRGATGRGPYGSPF
TGTGCCAGAAGGGGAGCGACAGGGAGGGGCCCCTATGGCTCCCCCTTC
>TRBD2|-|TRBJ2-5|TRBV20-1
CSARDPDSGDQGTQYF
TGCAGTGCTAGAGATCCGGATAGCGGGGACCAAGGGACCCAGTACTTC
>-|-|TRBJ1-5|TRBV7-9
CGSLTPSNQPQHF
TGTGGCAGTCTCACCCCTAGCAATCAGCCCCAGCATTTT
>-|-|TRBJ1-2|TRBV27
CASSEPPGRGYTF
TGTGCCAGCAGTGAACCGCCGGGGAGAGGCTACACCTTC
>TRBD2|-|TRBJ2-5|TRBV20-1
CSASTLSGTSGQETQYF
TGCAGTGCCAGCACTTTATCTGGGACTAGCGGACAAGAGACCCAGTACTTC
>-|-|TRBJ2-2|TRBV6-4
CATSPGPHMTPGELFF
TGTGCCACCTCACCCGGCCCACACATGACCCCCGGGGAGCTGTTTTTT
>-|medium-sized|TRBJ2-2|TRBV7-8
CASSLEVGTGELFF
TGTGCCAGCAGCTTGGAAGTCGGCACCGGGGAGCTGTTTTTT
>-|-|TRBJ1-2|TRBV5-5
CASILDLGYGYTF
TGTGCCAGCATCTTGGATCTGGGCTATGGCTACACCTTC
>TRBD1|once|TRBJ1-2|TRBV19
CASSISPGQDFYGYTF
TGTGCCAGTAGTATAAGCCCGGGACAGGACTTCTATGGCTACACCTTC
>-|-|TRBJ2-1|TRBV27
CASSEPPVGNFYNEQFF
TGTGCCAGCAGTGAACCGCCCGTGGGCAACTTCTACAATGAGCAGTTCTTC
>-|-|TRBJ2-1|TRBV6-2/TRBV6-3
CTSSPQGPRTYNERFF
TGTACCAGCAGTCCCCAGGGGCCTCGGACCTACAATGAGCGTTTCTTC
>TRBD2|-|TRBJ2-1|TRBV7-2
CASSRGSSGNNEKLF
TGTGCCAGCAGCCGGGGTTCTAGCGGGAACAATGAGAAGTTATTC
>TRBD1|-|TRBJ1-3|TRBV18
CASSTTGQGPNSGNTICF
TGTGCCAGCTCAACTACCGGACAGGGACCGAACTCTGGAAACACCATATGTTTT
>TRBD1|-|TRBJ2-7|TRBV6-1
CASSASPGQDF
TGTGCCAGCAGTGCAAGTCCGGGACAGGACTTC
>-|medium-sized|TRBJ2-7|TRBV12-3/TRBV12-4
CASSLSVYYEQYF
TGTGCCAGCAGTTTGTCGGTATACTACGAGCAGTACTTC
>-|-|TRBJ1-1|TRBV10-2
CATQGSGWTEALF
TGCGCCACCCAAGGGTCAGGATGGACTGAAGCTCTCTTT
>-|medium-sized|TRBJ1-5|TRBV12-3/TRBV12-4
CASSLAGGVGQPQHF
TGTGCCAGCAGTTTAGCGGGAGGGGTGGGTCAGCCCCAGCATTTT
>-|-|TRBJ1-3|TRBV6-2/TRBV6-3
CASSPQVAVLSGPPIYF
TGTGCCAGCAGTCCCCAAGTTGCGGTTCTCTCTGGACCCCCCATATATTTT
>-|-|TRBJ2-7|TRBV20-1
CSARGSDVDYEQYF
TGCAGTGCTAGAGGCAGCGATGTGGACTACGAGCAGTACTTC
>-|-|TRBJ1-5|TRBV12-3/TRBV12-4
CASSLLSAGDPYSNPPQHF
TGTGCCAGCAGTTTACTATCGGCAGGGGACCCATATAGCAATCCGCCCCAGCATTTT
>-|-|TRBJ1-5|TRBV20-1
CSASSRGDNQPQHF
TGCAGTGCTAGCAGCCGGGGGGACAATCAGCCCCAGCATTTT
>TRBD2|medium-sized|TRBJ2-5|TRBV4-1
CASSQDLGTSVQETQYF
TGCGCCAGCAGCCAAGATCTTGGTACTAGCGTCCAAGAGACCCAGTACTTC
>-|-|TRBJ2-5|TRBV5-4
CASSFKSGFSETQYF
TGTGCCAGCAGCTTTAAATCCGGGTTTTCCGAGACCCAGTACTTC
>TRBD1|-|TRBJ1-3|TRBV7-9
CASSTGQGNGYTIYF
TGTGCCAGCAGTACTGGACAGGGGAATGGCTACACCATATATTTT
>-|-|TRBJ1-5|TRBV7-9
CDSSLTPSNQPPPF
TGTGACAGCAGTCTCACCCCTAGCAATCAGCCCCCGCCTTTT
>-|-|TRBJ1-6|TRBV27
CASNEGPNSPLHF
TGTGCCAGCAATGAAGGCCCTAATTCACCCCTCCACTTT
>-|-|TRBJ1-1|TRBV6-1
CASSRGGNTEAFF
TGTGCCAGCAGTCGAGGGGGGAACACTGAAGCTTTCTTT
>-|medium-sized|TRBJ2-3|TRBV19
CASSIGTRRTDTQYF
TGTGCCAGTAGTATTGGGACACGCCGCACAGATACGCAGTATTTT
>-|-|TRBJ2-1|TRBV27
CACSEPPGGNSYNEQFF
TGTGCCTGCAGTGAGCCGCCGGGGGGCAACTCATACAATGAGCAGTTCTTC
>-|few|TRBJ1-2|TRBV6-1
CASTREGRGERGYTF
TGTGCCAGCACCCGGGAGGGACGGGGGGAACGGGGCTACACTTTC
>TRBD1|large|TRBJ1-5|TRBV19
CASSKYRQGDQPQHF
TGTGCCAGTAGTAAGTATAGACAGGGGGATCAGCCCCAGCATTTT
>-|-|TRBJ2-1|TRBV20-1
CSARHTGEQFF
TGCAGTGCTAGACACACCGGGGAGCAGTTCTTC
>TRBD2|large|TRBJ2-1|TRBV6-1
CASEALGLPEQFF
TGTGCCAGCGAGGCATTGGGACTACCCGAGCAGTTCTTC
>TRBD2|large|TRBJ2-5|TRBV25-1
CASTLSGTSGQETQYF
TGTGCCAGCACTTTATCTGGGACTAGCGGACAAGAGACCCAGTACTTC
>TRBD1|-|TRBJ1-2|TRBV6-2/TRBV6-3
CASWTGRGHYGYTF
TGTGCCAGCTGGACAGGTAGGGGCCACTATGGCTACACCTTC
>-|-|TRBJ2-5|TRBV12-3/TRBV12-4
CASSADSTQETRYF
TGTGCCAGCAGTGCCGACTCAACCCAAGAGACAAGGTACTTC
>TRBD2|medium-sized|TRBJ2-1|TRBV5-1
CASSFRLAGGNDEQFF
TGCGCCAGCAGCTTCAGACTAGCGGGAGGGAACGATGAGCAGTTCTTC
>TRBD1|few|TRBJ2-5|TRBV3-1
CASPRTGRETQYF
TGTGCCAGCCCGAGGACAGGGAGAGAGACCCAGTACTTC
>-|-|TRBJ2-7|TRBV14
CASSPERISSEQSF
TGTGCCAGCAGCCCAGAGAGGATTAGCTCCGAGCAGTCCTTC
>-|medium-sized|TRBJ2-5|TRBV12-3/TRBV12-4
CASSLLGVETQYF
TGTGCCAGCAGTTTGTTGGGAGTCGAGACCCAGTACTTC